Here is one T cell receptor beta chain with its context. The antigen is unknown. The library came from three nested PCR rounds adapted from ARM-PCR protocols. TCRdb re-analysed the multiplex PCR reads in MiXCR, keeping a single row per CDR3 protein. The sample includes 60,000 to 85,000 distinct CDR3 sequences, 60% to 85% of them seen just once. This sample's RNA came from whole unsorted tissue. Donors were chemotherapy-naive, newly diagnosed lung cancer surgical patients in China, August–November 2014. This specimen comes from a study of tumor and adjacent non-tumor tissue in lung cancer. Background on the study: Aged about 31 to 80 years, patients included nine to ten men and 4 or 5 women with stage I to III disease. On average, productive TCRbeta reads reached 4 million to 5 million per sample.

The CDR3 consists of 13 residues. Germline V CDR1 and CDR2: SGHAT, FQDESV (reference sequence). The germline V and J ends were trimmed by 6 bases and 3 bases, with 11 bases remaining between them. Points from the study as a whole: Top 100 clones took a larger repertoire share in normal lung.

The source of this sequence is a woman in her 50s with non-small cell lung cancer. The V gene is TRBV11-1, the J gene TRBJ1-1; D uncertain. Material: lung tumor tissue. CDR3 protein: CASRLHGDTEAFF. The CDR3 DNA reads TGTGCCAGCAGGTTACACGGGGACACTGAAGCTTTCTTT. Together with reference TRBV11-1 and TRBJ1-1, the CDR3 gives the full variable domain: EAEVAQSPRYKITEKSQAVAFWCDPISGHATLYWYRQILGQGPELLVQFQDESVVDDSQLPKDRFSAERLKGVDSTLKIQPAELGDSAMYLCASRLHGDTEAFFGQGTRLTVV.